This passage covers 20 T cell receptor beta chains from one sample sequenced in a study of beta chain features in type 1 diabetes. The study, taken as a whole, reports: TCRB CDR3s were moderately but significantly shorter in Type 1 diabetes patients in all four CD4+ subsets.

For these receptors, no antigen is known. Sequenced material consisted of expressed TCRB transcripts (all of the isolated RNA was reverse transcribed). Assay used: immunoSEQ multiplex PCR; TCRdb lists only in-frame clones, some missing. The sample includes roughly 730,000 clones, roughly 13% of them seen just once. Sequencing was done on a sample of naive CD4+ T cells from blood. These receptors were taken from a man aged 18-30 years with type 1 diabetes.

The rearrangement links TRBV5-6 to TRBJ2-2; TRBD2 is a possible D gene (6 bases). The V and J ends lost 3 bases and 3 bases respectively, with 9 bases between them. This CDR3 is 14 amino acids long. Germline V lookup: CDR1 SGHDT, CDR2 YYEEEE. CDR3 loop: CASSWREYTGELFF. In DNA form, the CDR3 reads TGTGCCAGCAGCTGGAGGGAATACACCGGGGAGCTGTTTTTT.

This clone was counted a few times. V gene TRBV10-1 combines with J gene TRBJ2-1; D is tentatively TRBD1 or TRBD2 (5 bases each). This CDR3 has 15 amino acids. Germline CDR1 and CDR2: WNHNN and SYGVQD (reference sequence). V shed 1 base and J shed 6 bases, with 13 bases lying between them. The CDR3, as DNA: TGCGCCAGCAGTGAGTGGGGGACCCCTACCAATGAGCAGTTCTTC. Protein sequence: CASSEWGTPTNEQFF.

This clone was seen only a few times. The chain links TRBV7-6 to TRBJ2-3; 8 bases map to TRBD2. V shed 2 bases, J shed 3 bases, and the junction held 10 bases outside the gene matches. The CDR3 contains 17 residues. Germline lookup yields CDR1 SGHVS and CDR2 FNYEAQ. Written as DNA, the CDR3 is TGTGCCAGCAGCTTAAATGTTGCGGGGGGAACAACAGATACGCAGTATTTT. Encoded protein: CASSLNVAGGTTDTQYF. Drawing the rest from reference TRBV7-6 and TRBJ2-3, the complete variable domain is GAGVSQSPRYKVTKRGQDVALRCDPISGHVSLYWYRQALGQGPEFLTYFNYEAQQDKSGLPNDRFSAERPEGSISTLTIQRTEQRDSAMYRCASSLNVAGGTTDTQYFGPGTRLTVL.

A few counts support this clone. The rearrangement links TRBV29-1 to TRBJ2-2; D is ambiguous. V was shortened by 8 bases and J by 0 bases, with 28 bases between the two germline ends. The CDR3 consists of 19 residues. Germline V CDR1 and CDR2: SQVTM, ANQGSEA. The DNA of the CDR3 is TGCAGCCCCCGAATGCCGCGATTCGTATCTTTGTCGAACACCGGGGAGCTGTTTTTT. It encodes CSPRMPRFVSLSNTGELFF.

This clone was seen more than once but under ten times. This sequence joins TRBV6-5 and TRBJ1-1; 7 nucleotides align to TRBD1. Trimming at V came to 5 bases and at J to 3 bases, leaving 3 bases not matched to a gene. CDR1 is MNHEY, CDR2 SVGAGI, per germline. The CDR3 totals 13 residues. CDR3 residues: CASSGDRDTEAFF. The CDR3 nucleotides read TGTGCCAGCAGTGGTGACAGGGACACTGAAGCTTTCTTT.

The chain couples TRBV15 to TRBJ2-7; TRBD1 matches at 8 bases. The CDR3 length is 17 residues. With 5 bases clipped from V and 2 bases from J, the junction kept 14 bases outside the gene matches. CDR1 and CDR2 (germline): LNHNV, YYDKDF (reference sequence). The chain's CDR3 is CATSPPRGQGTTYEQYF. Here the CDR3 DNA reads TGTGCCACCAGCCCACCCCGTGGACAGGGAACTACCTACGAGCAGTACTTC.

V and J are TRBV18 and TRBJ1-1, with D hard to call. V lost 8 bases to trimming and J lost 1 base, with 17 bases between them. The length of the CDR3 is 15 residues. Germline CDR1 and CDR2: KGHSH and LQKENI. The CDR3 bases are TGTGCCAGCACTCTTGCAGGAGTTCAGAACACTGAAGCTTTCTTT. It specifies CASTLAGVQNTEAFF.

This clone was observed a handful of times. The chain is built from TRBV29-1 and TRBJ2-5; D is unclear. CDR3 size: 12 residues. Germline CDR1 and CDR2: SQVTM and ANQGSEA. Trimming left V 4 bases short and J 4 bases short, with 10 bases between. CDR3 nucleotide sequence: TGCAGCGTTGGGCCCGGGCCAGAGACCCAGTACTTC. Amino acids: CSVGPGPETQYF.

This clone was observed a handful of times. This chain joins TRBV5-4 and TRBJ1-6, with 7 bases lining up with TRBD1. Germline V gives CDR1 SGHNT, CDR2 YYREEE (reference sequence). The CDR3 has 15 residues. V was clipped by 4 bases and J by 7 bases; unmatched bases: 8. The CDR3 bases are TGTGCCAGCAGCACCCAGGGACAGAGCAATTCACCCCTCCACTTT. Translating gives CASSTQGQSNSPLHF.

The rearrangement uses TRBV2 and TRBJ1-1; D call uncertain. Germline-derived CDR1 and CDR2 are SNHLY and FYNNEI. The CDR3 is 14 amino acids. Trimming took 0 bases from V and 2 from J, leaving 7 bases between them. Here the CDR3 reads CASSEATANTEAFF. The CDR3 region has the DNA TGTGCCAGCAGTGAAGCCACGGCAAACACTGAAGCTTTCTTT.

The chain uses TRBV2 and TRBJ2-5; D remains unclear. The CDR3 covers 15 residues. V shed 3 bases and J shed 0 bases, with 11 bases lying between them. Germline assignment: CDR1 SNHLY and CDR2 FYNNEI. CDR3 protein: CASSERNTNQETQYF. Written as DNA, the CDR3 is TGTGCCAGCAGTGAGAGGAACACAAACCAAGAGACCCAGTACTTC.

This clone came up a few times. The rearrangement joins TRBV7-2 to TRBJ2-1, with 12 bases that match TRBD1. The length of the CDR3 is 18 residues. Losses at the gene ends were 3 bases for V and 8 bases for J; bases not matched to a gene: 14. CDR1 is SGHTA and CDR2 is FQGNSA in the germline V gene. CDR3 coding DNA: TGTGCCAGCAGCTTTAGGCCTGGGACAGGGGGCGTCGGGTATGAGCAGTTCTTC. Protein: CASSFRPGTGGVGYEQFF.

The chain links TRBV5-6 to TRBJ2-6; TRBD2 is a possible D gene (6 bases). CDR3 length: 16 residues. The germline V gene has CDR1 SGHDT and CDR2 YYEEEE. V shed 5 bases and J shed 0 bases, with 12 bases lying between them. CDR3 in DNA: TGTGCCAGCAGTCGGCTAGCGAGCTCTGGGGCCAACGTCCTGACTTTC. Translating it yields CASSRLASSGANVLTF.

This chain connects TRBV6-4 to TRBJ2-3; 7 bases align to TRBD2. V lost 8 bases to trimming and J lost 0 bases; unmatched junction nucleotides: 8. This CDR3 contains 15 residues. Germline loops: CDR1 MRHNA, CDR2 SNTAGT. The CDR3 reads CASAASSGSTDTQYF. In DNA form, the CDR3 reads TGTGCCAGCGCCGCGTCTAGCGGTAGCACAGATACGCAGTATTTT.

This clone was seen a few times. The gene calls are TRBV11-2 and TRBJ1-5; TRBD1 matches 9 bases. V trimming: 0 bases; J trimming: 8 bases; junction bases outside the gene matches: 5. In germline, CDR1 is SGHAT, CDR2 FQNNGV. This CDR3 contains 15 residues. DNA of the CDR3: TGTGCCAGCAGCTTAGATGGGACAGGGTTGAAGCCCCAGCATTTT. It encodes CASSLDGTGLKPQHF.

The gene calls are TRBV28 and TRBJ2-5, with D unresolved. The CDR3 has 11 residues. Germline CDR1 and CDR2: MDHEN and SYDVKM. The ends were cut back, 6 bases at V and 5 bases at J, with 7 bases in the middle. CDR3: CASRGFETQYF. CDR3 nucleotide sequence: TGTGCCAGCAGGGGATTTGAGACCCAGTACTTC.

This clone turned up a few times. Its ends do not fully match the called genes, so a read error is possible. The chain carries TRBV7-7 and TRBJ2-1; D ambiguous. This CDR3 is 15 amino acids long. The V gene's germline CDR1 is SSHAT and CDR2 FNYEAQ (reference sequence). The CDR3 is CASSLAFEAYNEQFF. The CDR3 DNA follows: TGTGCTAGCAGCTTAGCCTTCGAGGCCTACAATGAGCAGTTCTTC.

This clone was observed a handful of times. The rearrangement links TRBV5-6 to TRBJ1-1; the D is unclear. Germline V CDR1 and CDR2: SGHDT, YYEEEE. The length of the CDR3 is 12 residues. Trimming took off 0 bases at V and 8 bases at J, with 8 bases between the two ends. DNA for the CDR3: TGTGCCAGCAGCTTGGATCTCAGGGAAGCTTTCTTT. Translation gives CASSLDLREAFF.

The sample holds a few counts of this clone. CDR3 amino acids: CASSLASGGENEQFF. The CDR3 DNA reads as TGTGCCAGCAGTTTAGCTAGCGGGGGGGAAAATGAGCAGTTCTTC. The chain recombines TRBV28 with TRBJ2-1, with TRBD2 identical over 12 bases. This CDR3 is 15 amino acids long. Germline V gene sequence: CDR1 MDHEN, CDR2 SYDVKM. V dropped 2 bases and J dropped 7; count of bases not matched to a gene: 3.

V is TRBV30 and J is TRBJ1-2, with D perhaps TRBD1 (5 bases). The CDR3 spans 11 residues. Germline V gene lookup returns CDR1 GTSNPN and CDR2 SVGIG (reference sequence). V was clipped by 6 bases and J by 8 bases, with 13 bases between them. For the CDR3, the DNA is TGTGCCTGTAAAACAGGAGACGGCTACACCTTC. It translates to CACKTGDGYTF.